What follows describes a single T cell receptor (beta chain). The V end was cut by 3 bases, the J end by 2 bases, with 11 bases between. The CDR3 is made up of 16 amino acids. The germline V gene has CDR1 MDHEN and CDR2 SYDVKM. This sample is drawn from a study of shared clonotypes between healthy human individuals. Study at large: Three plates each covered CD4 naive and memory; CD8 naive two, CD8 memory one.

Over several immunoSEQ plates, each subset's genomic DNA was distributed in even portions. On sorted subsets, replicate PCRs used 150 to 250 ng DNA, or tens of thousands of T cell genomes. TCRdb's table, derived via immunoSEQ multiplex PCR, lists solely in-frame clones and lacks some. The sample holds fewer than 1.8 million clones, 98% seen once. The TCR was taken from a man aged 25-40 years in good health. The V and J genes are TRBV28 and TRBJ2-6, with a tentative D call TRBD1 (6 bases). The specimen was naive CD4+ T cells sorted from blood. Noted subset: CD45RA+ positively selected. Here the CDR3 reads CASSFPGDTGANVLTF. The CDR3 DNA follows: TGTGCCAGCAGTTTCCCAGGGGATACTGGGGCCAACGTCCTGACTTTC.